This T cell receptor beta chain comes out of a study of blood T cell repertoires in COVID-19. For the study at large: Acute-phase and convalescent COVID-19 samples originated in the United States, Italy and Spain.

TCRdb's table, derived via immunoSEQ multiplex PCR, lists solely in-frame clones and lacks some. This repertoire shows a few hundred thousand clones, around 84% found once; its top ten account for over 1.2%. The CDR3 has 12 amino acids. The germline V and J ends were trimmed by 1 base and 8 bases, with 5 bases remaining between them. CDR1 LGHDT and CDR2 YNNKEL come from the germline V gene (reference sequence). The receptor was derived from a woman between 40 and 55 years old who had recovered from COVID-19. V gene TRBV3-1 (or the pseudogene TRBV3-2) combines with J gene TRBJ2-2; D is ambiguous. Sequencing was done on a sample of peripheral blood. CDR3 protein: CASSQGLGELFF. In DNA form, the CDR3 reads TGTGCCAGCAGCCAAGGTCTGGGGGAGCTGTTTTTT.